The clone carrying this T cell receptor (beta chain) appeared many times. Antigen unknown. The data derive from a study of post-analysis software for immune sequencing data. cDNA libraries of TCR beta carried unique molecular identifiers. TCRdb analysed the PCR reads with MiXCR anew, one entry per CDR3 protein. The profile covers roughly 800,000 distinct CDR3 sequences, with about 27% appearing a single time and around 0.56% taken by the ten largest. The study's findings and limits: Comparison of patients with controls showed a handful of TRBV segments more frequent in patients, TRBV5-6, TRBV5-1 and TRBV20-1 among them. Same-batch samples co-clustered strongly by F measure. A significant reduction in normalized Chao1 diversity was observed in multiple sclerosis patients versus controls.

This CDR3 comprises 19 residues. With 0 bases clipped from V and 8 bases from J, the junction kept 16 bases outside the gene matches. The germline CDR1 and CDR2 sequences are LGHNA and YNFKEQ. The origin of this receptor is a girl between 10 and 17 years old with multiple sclerosis. V usage is TRBV4-2 and J usage is TRBJ2-1; 10 bases are shared with TRBD2. Sample: blood. As DNA, the CDR3 is TGTGCCAGCAGCCAAGAGGCCAACTTCGGACTAGCGGCGGCCGATGAGCAGTTCTTC. Its translation is CASSQEANFGLAAADEQFF.